A selection of T cell receptor beta chains follows, all from one sample in a study of regulatory T cells in long-lasting Graves disease. TCRdb passed the multiplex PCR reads through MiXCR, listing each CDR3 protein once. The sample lists hundreds of thousands of distinct CDR3 sequences, around 17% seen once, with 15% to 20% in the top ten. These data were also filed under a second study, of T cells in Graves' hyperthyroidism and ophthalmopathy.

The input for sequencing was peripheral blood mononuclear cells (PBMCs), taken at new diagnosis, from a patient treated with antithyroid drugs. The receptor set was obtained from a woman aged 30 to 39 with Graves disease. Each CDR3 is given with its conserved first and last residue. Fields, in order: J gene, CDR3 length, V gene, clone size, D gene, CDR3 protein, CDR3 DNA. A D gene is named only where the DNA matches it firmly. Clone size is not always given. Where it is, it says once, few, many or a class for expanded clones.

TRBJ2-1	13	TRBV20-1	few	TRBD2	CSARTSDYNEQFF	TGCAGTGCTAGAACTAGCGACTACAATGAGCAGTTCTTC
TRBJ1-6	13	TRBV6-1	NA	NA	CASDRSYNSPLHF	TGTGCCAGCGACAGATCCTATAATTCACCCCTCCACTTT
TRBJ2-1	17	TRBV24-1	many	NA	CATSDTAAVGTYNEQFF	TGTGCCACCAGTGATACAGCGGCGGTGGGGACCTACAATGAGCAGTTCTTC
TRBJ1-6	16	TRBV27	many	TRBD1	CASSPDRGLNNSPLHF	TGTGCCAGCAGCCCGGACAGGGGTCTTAATAATTCACCCCTCCACTTT
TRBJ2-5	16	TRBV7-2	NA	TRBD2	CASSHPSGSLKETQYF	TGTGCCAGCAGCCATCCTAGCGGGAGCCTCAAAGAGACCCAGTACTTC
TRBJ1-3	17	TRBV18	few	NA	CASSPPNRGLVGNTIYF	TGTGCCAGCTCACCACCGAATCGGGGGTTAGTTGGAAACACCATATATTTT
TRBJ2-3	18	TRBV12-3/TRBV12-4	many	TRBD2	CASSLSTSGAPFTDTQYF	TGTGCCAGCAGTTTATCCACTAGCGGAGCTCCCTTCACAGATACGCAGTATTTT
TRBJ2-5	16	TRBV27	few	TRBD2	CASRRGPGLAQETQYF	TGTGCCAGTCGTAGGGGGCCGGGACTAGCCCAAGAGACCCAGTACTTC
TRBJ1-5	15	TRBV2	many	TRBD1	CASSENGQGVQPQHF	TGTGCCAGCAGTGAGAACGGACAGGGTGTTCAGCCCCAGCATTTT
TRBJ2-7	14	TRBV28	few	TRBD1	CASSPLTGSHEQYF	TGTGCCAGCAGTCCCCTGACAGGGTCCCACGAGCAGTACTTC
TRBJ1-6	15	TRBV6-1	NA	NA	CASSNPGTTDSPLHF	TGTGCCAGCAGTAACCCCGGGACCACCGATTCACCCCTCCACTTT
TRBJ2-1	19	TRBV7-2	many	NA	CASSLASPRRGVSYNEQFF	TGTGCCAGCAGCTTAGCATCCCCGAGGCGGGGTGTCTCCTACAATGAGCAGTTCTTC
TRBJ1-5	18	TRBV6-1	NA	TRBD1	CASRSPRQGAMSNQPQHF	TGTGCCAGCAGGTCCCCAAGACAGGGGGCGATGAGCAATCAGCCCCAGCATTTT
TRBJ1-2	12	TRBV24-1	few	TRBD1	CATSEQGLGYTF	TGTGCCACCAGTGAACAGGGGCTTGGCTACACCTTC
TRBJ1-4	16	TRBV5-5	many	NA	CASSWRQSRTNEKLFF	TGTGCCAGCAGCTGGAGACAGTCCCGAACTAATGAAAAACTGTTTTTT
TRBJ2-3	13	TRBV20-1	many	NA	CSVTRPSTDTQYF	TGCAGTGTCACTAGACCTAGCACAGATACGCAGTATTTT
TRBJ1-5	12	TRBV19	many	NA	CATHSGNQPQHF	TGTGCCACCCACTCCGGAAATCAGCCCCAGCATTTT
TRBJ1-6	14	TRBV27	few	NA	CASSLGRGYSPLHF	TGTGCCAGCAGTTTAGGCAGGGGATATTCACCCCTCCACTTT
TRBJ2-1	15	TRBV29-1	few	TRBD1	CSVCRAGTGLNEQFF	TGCAGCGTCTGTCGGGCCGGGACAGGTCTTAATGAGCAGTTCTTC
TRBJ1-1	15	TRBV4-1	NA	NA	CASSQHEGDGTEAFF	TGCGCCAGCAGCCAACACGAGGGCGACGGCACTGAAGCTTTCTTT
TRBJ2-3	15	TRBV7-2	many	NA	CASSPRGINTDTQYF	TGTGCCAGCAGCCCCCGCGGGATCAACACAGATACGCAGTATTTT
TRBJ2-1	13	TRBV3-1	many	NA	CASSLFDHNEQFF	TGTGCCAGCAGCCTATTCGACCACAATGAGCAGTTCTTC